A single sample is the source of the 5 T cell receptor beta chains below, sequenced in a study of CD8 T cells in ankylosing spondylitis. From the 5' RACE reads, TCRdb called clonotypes with MiXCR, one entry per CDR3 protein. The data show 250,000 to 400,000 distinct CDR3 sequences, around 10% seen once. The specimen sequenced was blood, either unsorted or a sorted T cell fraction (not recorded which). These receptors all stem from a female donor with ankylosing spondylitis or in good health (not recorded which).

This clonotype showed up many times. The chain employs TRBV20-1 and TRBJ2-1; TRBD2 matches at 8 bases. CDR1 DFQATT and CDR2 SNEGSKA come from the germline V gene (reference sequence). The CDR3 has 15 residues. The trim removed 5 bases at V and 1 base at J, leaving 7 bases unmatched. The CDR3 protein is CSALAGSGSYNEQFF. CDR3 bases: TGCAGTGCTTTAGCGGGGTCGGGATCCTACAATGAGCAGTTCTTC.

This clonotype was seen at least ten times. The genes are TRBV5-1 and TRBJ2-1, with 7 positions matching TRBD2. The V segment lost 0 bases and the J segment 5 bases; nucleotides outside the gene matches: 5. The CDR3 runs 15 residues. Germline V lookup: CDR1 SGHRS, CDR2 YFSETQ. CDR3 sequence (DNA): TGCGCCAGCAGCTTGGCCGGGACTACCGACAATGAGCAGTTCTTC. This encodes CASSLAGTTDNEQFF.

This clonotype was found a few times. The rearrangement links TRBV18 to TRBJ1-1; 9 positions match TRBD1. CDR1 and CDR2 (germline): KGHSH, LQKENI. The V and J ends lost 3 bases and 8 bases, in that order; junction bases with no gene match: 1. The CDR3 contains 12 residues. The CDR3, as DNA: TGTGCCAGCTCACCCACAGGGGGCGAAGCTTTCTTT. Translated, it gives CASSPTGGEAFF.

This clonotype was observed many times. The chain recombines TRBV20-1 with TRBJ2-1; TRBD2 aligns across 7 bases. Unmatched junction bases numbered 15, after V lost 5 bases and J lost 5 bases. The CDR3 is 16 amino acids. Germline V CDR1 and CDR2: DFQATT, SNEGSKA (reference sequence). DNA of the CDR3: TGCAGTGCTGGAGGGACTAACTCAGCCCCAGACAATGAGCAGTTCTTC. Translating gives CSAGGTNSAPDNEQFF.

This clonotype appeared many times. The V gene is TRBV5-6, the J gene TRBJ2-7; 10 bases are shared with TRBD1. J lost 4 bases, V lost 2 bases, and 6 bases had no gene match. The CDR3 is 15 residues long. The V gene's germline CDR1 is SGHDT and CDR2 YYEEEE. CDR3 in DNA: TGTGCCAGCAGCTTTCCCCGGGGACAGGGGTACGAGCAGTACTTC. Amino acid sequence: CASSFPRGQGYEQYF.